A single sample is the source of the 20 T cell receptor beta chains below, sequenced in a study of a mutant IDH1 vaccine in newly diagnosed glioma (dated by TCRdb to 2020 to 2023). These receptors' targets are unknown. The time point label on this specimen signifies: week 5, during vaccination. Each vaccine dose was 300 ug of a 20-mer mutant IDH1 peptide in Montanide, given subcutaneously with topical imiquimod. Libraries came from the immunoSEQ multiplex PCR assay. TCRdb took over this immuneACCESS table, retaining in-frame rearrangements with V and J assigned. Such tables are incomplete; in checked studies, under half of the missing clones stem from an unresolved V gene, and the remainder is unexplained. The sample profile shows roughly 34,000 clones; roughly 79% of them were found once. Clones ranked in the top ten supply about 12% of the sample. This specimen consisted of PBMCs, obtained from a glioma patient whose treatment included an IDH1 peptide vaccine. The receptors come from a man between 50 and 59 years old with glioma.

This chain uses TRBV5-4 with TRBJ1-1; tentatively, D is TRBD1 (5 bases). Trimming stripped 4 bases from V and 4 bases from J, with 20 bases between. The germline gives CDR1 SGHNT, CDR2 YYREEE (reference sequence). The CDR3 consists of 16 residues. CDR3 amino acids: CASSPPRTGLSTEAFF. CDR3 coding DNA: TGTGCCAGCAGCCCGCCCAGGACGGGACTTAGCACTGAAGCTTTCTTT.

The genes are TRBV27 and TRBJ1-4, with D unresolved. The CDR3 is 14 residues long. From germline, CDR1 is MNHEY and CDR2 SMNVEV (reference sequence). The germline V and J ends were trimmed by 5 bases and 5 bases, with 12 bases remaining between them. CDR3 in amino acids: CASSISQPNEKLFF. Here the CDR3 DNA reads TGTGCCAGCAGTATCTCCCAGCCCAATGAAAAACTGTTTTTT.

CDR3 in DNA: TGTGCCAGCAGCTCAACACCCGGACTGAAAGTTGGTACTGAAGCTTTCTTT. This translates into CASSSTPGLKVGTEAFF. This sequence joins TRBV11-3 and TRBJ1-1; D unresolved. This CDR3 spans 17 amino acids. Germline CDR1 SGHNT, CDR2 YENEEA. V was clipped by 4 bases and J by 5 bases, with 23 bases between them.

This chain uses TRBV7-2 with TRBJ2-2; D tentatively fits TRBD1 or TRBD2 (5 bases each). Per the germline V gene, CDR1 is SGHTA and CDR2 is FQGNSA. The CDR3 contains 13 residues. The V and J ends lost 8 bases and 3 bases respectively, with 10 bases between them. The CDR3 sequence: CASRDGYTGELFF. DNA for the CDR3: TGTGCCAGCCGGGACGGGTACACCGGGGAGCTGTTTTTT.

V usage is TRBV6-1 and J usage is TRBJ1-5; D unresolved. The CDR3 is made up of 12 amino acids. V was trimmed by 3 bases and J by 7 bases, leaving 7 bases between them. Germline CDR1 is MNHNS and CDR2 is SASEGT. In DNA, the CDR3 is TGTGCCAGCAGTGACAGGCACCAGCCCCAGCATTTT. Residues: CASSDRHQPQHF.

In this sample, this clone turned up a few times. J is TRBJ1-4 and V is TRBV25-1, with D hard to call. CDR3 size: 16 residues. Germline-derived CDR1 and CDR2 are MGHDK and SYGVNS. Trimming shortened V by 1 base and J by 7 bases, and 16 bases separated the two germline ends. This CDR3 reads CASSELVYVGGEKLFF. The DNA for the CDR3 is TGTGCCAGCAGTGAATTAGTATACGTTGGAGGTGAAAAACTGTTTTTT.

The chain couples TRBV11-2 to TRBJ2-3; 15 bases agree with TRBD2. Germline V CDR1 and CDR2: SGHAT, FQNNGV. The CDR3 spans 16 residues. The V and J ends lost 3 bases and 3 bases, in that order; junction bases with no gene match: 1. This chain's CDR3 is CASSLGTSGRTDTQYF. CDR3 coding DNA: TGTGCCAGCAGCTTGGGGACTAGCGGGAGGACAGATACGCAGTATTTT.

This rearrangement joins TRBV19 to TRBJ1-2, with 8 bases identical to TRBD1. The CDR3 covers 13 residues. J gave up 6 bases and V 5 bases, and 5 bases lay outside the gene matches. Germline V lookup: CDR1 LNHDA, CDR2 SQIVND (reference sequence). The CDR3 protein is CASSPRTGHGYTF. Here the CDR3 DNA reads TGTGCCAGTAGTCCCCGGACAGGGCATGGCTACACCTTC.

This clone was picked up one time. This chain uses TRBV7-9 with TRBJ2-5; 7 bases are shared with TRBD1. Trimming took 2 bases from V and 5 from J; bases not matched to a gene: 2. The germline V gene has CDR1 SEHNR and CDR2 FQNEAQ (reference sequence). The CDR3 is 13 residues long. CDR3: CASSLTRGETQYF. DNA for the CDR3: TGTGCCAGCAGCTTAACCAGGGGGGAGACCCAGTACTTC.

The rearrangement links TRBV5-6 to TRBJ2-2; 10 bases are a match to TRBD2. Germline values: CDR1 SGHDT, CDR2 YYEEEE. The CDR3 runs to 15 residues. J was trimmed by 7 bases and V by 2 bases; bases with no gene match: 5. The DNA for the CDR3 is TGTGCCAGCAGCTTAGCCCCTAGCGGGAGCGGGGAGCTGTTTTTT. It codes for CASSLAPSGSGELFF.

V is TRBV6-5 and J is TRBJ2-7, with D perhaps matching TRBD1 (5 bases). The CDR3 consists of 14 residues. Trimming took off 6 bases at V and 2 bases at J, with 14 bases between the two ends. The germline V gene encodes CDR1 MNHEY and CDR2 SVGAGI. This CDR3 reads CASRRTRTAYEQYF. The CDR3 coding sequence is TGTGCCAGCAGGCGGACAAGGACGGCCTACGAGCAGTACTTC.

V gene TRBV20-1 combines with J gene TRBJ1-1; D is undetermined. The length of the CDR3 is 11 residues. V lost 0 bases and J lost 6, with 5 bases in between. Germline V CDR1 and CDR2: DFQATT, SNEGSKA (reference sequence). The CDR3 loop is CSARDAPEAFF. As DNA, the CDR3 is TGCAGTGCTAGAGATGCCCCTGAAGCTTTCTTT.

This CDR3 is CASSFKGQGSNQPQHF. The DNA for the CDR3 is TGTGCCAGCAGTTTTAAAGGACAGGGTAGCAATCAGCCCCAGCATTTT. The rearrangement uses TRBV27 and TRBJ1-5; 8 nucleotides line up with TRBD1. The V and J ends lost 3 bases and 0 bases, in that order; junction bases with no gene match: 4. Germline V gene sequence: CDR1 MNHEY, CDR2 SMNVEV (reference sequence). The CDR3 totals 16 residues.

This clone appeared a single time. The V gene is TRBV5-4, the J gene TRBJ2-7; D could derive from TRBD1 or TRBD2 (5 bases each). Germline assignment: CDR1 SGHNT and CDR2 YYREEE (reference sequence). CDR3 length: 14 amino acids. The V gene lost 4 bases and the J gene lost 2 bases, with 13 bases spanning the gap. CDR3 nucleotides: TGTGCCAGCAGCCGTGGGGACGGAACCTACGAGCAGTACTTC. This sequence encodes CASSRGDGTYEQYF.

The chain combines TRBV28 with TRBJ1-1, with no clear D. The CDR3 is made up of 12 amino acids. The germline V gene has CDR1 MDHEN and CDR2 SYDVKM. Trimming pared 6 bases from V and 3 bases from J, leaving 8 bases between. The CDR3 sequence: CASSKGYTEAFF. CDR3 DNA: TGTGCCAGCAGCAAGGGATACACTGAAGCTTTCTTT.

This clone is a singleton in its sample. The chain is built from TRBV7-9 and TRBJ2-7; D not certain. This CDR3 is built from 15 residues. Germline CDR1 is SEHNR and CDR2 is FQNEAQ (reference sequence). V was trimmed by 3 bases and J by 4 bases, leaving 16 bases between them. CDR3 in DNA: TGTGCCAGCAGCTTCGCGGACCCCTTAAGATACGAGCAGTACTTC. This encodes CASSFADPLRYEQYF.

The V call is TRBV27, the J call TRBJ2-3; D is undetermined. From germline, CDR1 is MNHEY and CDR2 SMNVEV (reference sequence). V gave up 6 bases and J gave up 5 bases, with 3 bases separating them. CDR3 length: 10 residues. The CDR3 loop reads CASRGDTQYF. DNA of the CDR3: TGTGCCAGCAGGGGAGATACGCAGTATTTT.

The gene calls are TRBV28 and TRBJ2-3; D possibly corresponds to TRBD1 (6 bases). CDR1 MDHEN and CDR2 SYDVKM come from the germline V gene. The ends were cut back, 6 bases at V and 8 bases at J, with 15 bases in the middle. The CDR3 contains 13 residues. CDR3 in DNA: TGTGCCAGCAGGGGGCCGAGCAGGGGTACGCAGTATTTT. Protein product: CASRGPSRGTQYF. Full variable domain (remainder filled in from reference TRBV28 and TRBJ2-3): DVKVTQSSRYLVKRTGEKVFLECVQDMDHENMFWYRQDPGLGLRLIYFSYDVKMKEKGDIPEGYSVSREKKERFSLILESASTNQTSMYLCASRGPSRGTQYFGPGTRLTVL.

This clone was picked up a small number of times. V and J are TRBV15 and TRBJ1-1, with D unresolved. CDR1 and CDR2 from the germline V gene are LNHNV and YYDKDF (reference sequence). Between the trimmed V and J ends, which lost 4 bases and 5 bases, there was a span of 11 bases. The CDR3 sequence is 13 residues long. The CDR3 protein is CATSIPAGTEAFF. The CDR3 region has the DNA TGTGCCACCAGCATTCCAGCGGGGACTGAAGCTTTCTTT.

The chain uses TRBV2 and TRBJ1-2; D may be TRBD1 (5 bases). CDR1 is SNHLY and CDR2 is FYNNEI in the germline V gene. Trimming removed 4 bases at V and 4 bases at J, with 10 bases between. The CDR3 has 13 amino acids. The CDR3 is CASSATDLYGYTF. The CDR3 region has the DNA TGTGCCAGCAGTGCGACAGACCTCTATGGCTACACCTTC.